The rows below give T cell receptor beta chains drawn from one sample of a study of identical twins. One entry per CDR3 protein results from TCRdb running MiXCR on the 5' RACE reads. The repertoire holds a few hundred thousand distinct CDR3 sequences, with about 10% as singletons. Material: memory T cells sorted from blood. These receptors all stem from a man aged 50-60 years in good health. Each CDR3 is given without its conserved first and last residue.

J gene	CDR3 length	V gene	CDR3 protein
TRBJ2-7	11	TRBV7-2	ASSFADSYEQY
TRBJ1-5	13	TRBV29-1	SVALGTGSNQPQH
TRBJ2-1	8	TRBV20-1	SASFREQF
TRBJ2-2	13	TRBV24-1	ATRGTTANTGELF
TRBJ1-5	13	TRBV19	ASSSYGSLNQPQH
TRBJ2-1	17	TRBV11-2	ASSLDASGGISSYNEQF
TRBJ2-3	9	TRBV10-3	ASGGTDTQY
TRBJ1-2	14	TRBV7-9	ASSPRVGQGIYGYT
TRBJ1-5	10	TRBV6-2/TRBV6-3	ASSLNWKPQH
TRBJ2-5	13	TRBV2	ASSQQGTYQETQY
TRBJ2-3	14	TRBV18	ASSLRGLFNTDTQY
TRBJ2-7	12	TRBV5-1	ASSLGQFKSEQY
TRBJ2-7	14	TRBV4-3	ASSPGTSGNNYEQY
TRBJ2-6	18	TRBV6-4	ASSDGDAGLGFSGANVLT
TRBJ1-6	12	TRBV19	ASSDRDSNSPLH
TRBJ1-5	15	TRBV6-2/TRBV6-3	ASSQLNGVISNQPQH
TRBJ2-3	17	TRBV7-6	ASSLNSGSFPHFTDTQY
TRBJ2-5	14	TRBV7-6	ASSLTPQTEQETQY
TRBJ1-4	12	TRBV4-3	ASSQEAVNEKLF
TRBJ2-1	11	TRBV7-2	ASMDRTYNEQF
TRBJ2-2	9	TRBV6-6	ASSYVGELF
TRBJ1-3	11	TRBV11-2	ASSYTEGNTIY
TRBJ2-1	10	TRBV7-9	ASSLGQPEQF
TRBJ2-1	13	TRBV28	ASSLAGTSGNEQF
TRBJ2-6	14	TRBV4-2	ASSRIGYSGANVLT
TRBJ2-1	10	TRBV14	ASSPSDGKRA
TRBJ2-1	13	TRBV20-1	SASARDRDHNEQF
TRBJ2-7	14	TRBV27	ASSPSGDPRYQEQY
TRBJ2-7	13	TRBV5-1	ASSPDGGQIYEQY
TRBJ2-1	13	TRBV3-1	ASSQDTSGNNEQF
TRBJ1-5	11	TRBV20-1	SARGGRAGPQH
TRBJ2-2	11	TRBV10-3	AISGGPTGELF
TRBJ2-3	8	TRBV29-1	SGSTDTQY
TRBJ1-5	14	TRBV20-1	SAMDRAGPPNQPQH
TRBJ2-3	17	TRBV5-1	ASSPDPTEVLLSTDTQY
TRBJ2-2	16	TRBV4-2	ASSQVNGGGGNTGELF
TRBJ1-1	10	TRBV3-1	ASGNRNREAF
TRBJ2-5	14	TRBV18	ASRQGGRNIQETQY